Below, 21 T cell receptor beta chains from the same sample are listed, as sequenced in a study of blood T cell repertoires in COVID-19. The method was immunoSEQ multiplex PCR; TCRdb's version includes in-frame clones alone and lacks a portion of them. The data show under 200,000 clones, over 65% seen once. Sequencing used peripheral blood. These receptors were collected from a man aged 60 to 69 with acute or convalescent COVID-19.

The gene calls are TRBV27 and TRBJ1-4, with D perhaps TRBD1 (6 bases). V gave up 6 bases and J gave up 8 bases, with 16 bases separating them. CDR1 and CDR2 from the germline V gene are MNHEY and SMNVEV (reference sequence). The CDR3 covers 14 residues. The CDR3 DNA reads as TGTGCCAGCAGGTCCGGGACACTGGGAGAAAAACTGTTTTTT. Its protein is CASRSGTLGEKLFF.

The chain employs TRBV2 and TRBJ1-5; 7 positions match TRBD1. The germline CDR1 and CDR2 sequences are SNHLY and FYNNEI. The CDR3 covers 13 residues. V dropped 8 bases and J dropped 6; count of bases not matched to a gene: 7. The CDR3 region has the DNA TGTGCCAGCGGAGAAGGGGGCCGTCAGCCCCAGCATTTT. Its translation: CASGEGGRQPQHF.

The chain employs TRBV2 and TRBJ2-1; D gene uncertain. V was pared by 6 bases and J by 8 bases, with 14 bases between. Germline CDR1 SNHLY, CDR2 FYNNEI. The CDR3 runs 13 residues. CDR3 amino acids: CASRGPPAYEQFF. The CDR3 DNA follows: TGTGCCAGCAGGGGCCCTCCCGCGTATGAGCAGTTCTTC.

This clone has only a few counts. J is TRBJ2-7 and V is TRBV2; D is uncertain. The length of the CDR3 is 12 residues. The germline V gene encodes CDR1 SNHLY and CDR2 FYNNEI. V lost 7 bases to trimming and J lost 1 base, with 8 bases between them. This CDR3 reads CASTDVSYEQYF. CDR3 DNA sequence: TGTGCCAGCACTGACGTTTCCTACGAGCAGTACTTC.

There are a few counts of this clone. The chain combines TRBV9 with TRBJ1-4, with D uncertain. The CDR3 runs 13 residues. CDR1 and CDR2 from the germline V gene are SGDLS and YYNGEE. V lost 3 bases and J 7 bases, leaving 10 bases between the germline ends. The CDR3 DNA is TGTGCCAGCAGCGAAGGAGAGAGTGAAAAACTGTTTTTT. Its protein is CASSEGESEKLFF.

The chain couples TRBV7-3 to TRBJ2-3; weak D call: TRBD1 (6 bases). V was cut by 2 bases and J by 0 bases, with 9 bases left in between. The CDR3 loop spans 15 amino acids. The germline gives CDR1 SGHTA, CDR2 FQGTGA. This CDR3 reads CASSLGDISTDTQYF. CDR3 coding DNA: TGTGCCAGCAGCTTAGGGGACATAAGCACAGATACGCAGTATTTT. Full variable domain (remainder filled in from reference TRBV7-3 and TRBJ2-3): GAGVSQTPSNKVTEKGKYVELRCDPISGHTALYWYRQSLGQGPEFLIYFQGTGAADDSGLPNDRFFAVRPEGSVSTLKIQRTERGDSAVYLCASSLGDISTDTQYFGPGTRLTVL.

The chain recombines TRBV29-1 with TRBJ1-5; 7 nucleotides align to TRBD1. This CDR3 has 15 residues. The germline V gene encodes CDR1 SQVTM and CDR2 ANQGSEA. J gave up 4 bases and V 6 bases, and 12 bases lay outside the gene matches. CDR3 sequence reads: CSVSTQGENNQPQHF. As DNA, the CDR3 is TGCAGCGTGAGTACGCAGGGGGAAAATAATCAGCCCCAGCATTTT.

The chain joins TRBV19 to TRBJ2-1, with a tentative D call TRBD1 (6 bases). The germline V gene encodes CDR1 LNHDA and CDR2 SQIVND (reference sequence). This CDR3 comprises 14 residues. V lost 5 bases to trimming and J lost 3 bases, with 11 bases between them. The CDR3 loop reads CASSAGTRYNEQFF. The CDR3, as DNA: TGTGCCAGTAGTGCCGGGACACGCTACAATGAGCAGTTCTTC.

This clone showed up just a few times. The chain recombines TRBV7-9 with TRBJ2-1; D remains unclear. Germline V gene sequence: CDR1 SEHNR, CDR2 FQNEAQ (reference sequence). CDR3 size: 17 residues. The ends were cut back, 7 bases at V and 0 bases at J, with 19 bases in the middle. The CDR3 loop is CASTKPGLLSSYNEQFF. The DNA for the CDR3 is TGTGCCAGCACCAAACCAGGTCTACTCAGCTCCTACAATGAGCAGTTCTTC.

The sample holds one count of this clone. This sequence joins TRBV20-1 and TRBJ2-7; possibly TRBD1 for D (6 bases). Germline V lookup: CDR1 DFQATT, CDR2 SNEGSKA (reference sequence). V shed 5 bases and J shed 4 bases, with 9 bases lying between them. The CDR3 has 11 residues. CDR3 protein: CSAGTLYEQYF. As DNA, the CDR3 is TGCAGTGCTGGGACACTATACGAGCAGTACTTC.

The chain employs TRBV6-1 and TRBJ1-2; the D is unclear. This CDR3 contains 14 residues. Between the trimmed V and J ends, which lost 3 bases and 3 bases, there was a span of 11 bases. Looked up from germline, CDR1 is MNHNS and CDR2 is SASEGT. CDR3: CASSEVGVDYGYTF. The DNA of the CDR3 is TGTGCCAGCAGTGAGGTCGGGGTGGACTATGGCTACACCTTC.

V gene TRBV15 combines with J gene TRBJ1-1; D not certain. V was cut by 0 bases and J by 6 bases, with 5 bases left in between. The germline gives CDR1 LNHNV, CDR2 YYDKDF (reference sequence). This CDR3 has 12 residues. CDR3 in DNA: TGTGCCACCAGCAGAGATCGAGCTGAAGCTTTCTTT. This translates into CATSRDRAEAFF.

This clone was counted between two and nine times. The V and J genes are TRBV9 and TRBJ1-2; D unclear. The CDR3 sequence is 14 residues long. CDR1 SGDLS and CDR2 YYNGEE come from the germline V gene. V dropped 1 base and J dropped 0 bases, with 7 bases sitting between them. CDR3 DNA: TGTGCCAGCAGCGTAACAGATGCTAACTATGGCTACACCTTC. Translated, it gives CASSVTDANYGYTF.

V usage is TRBV7-6 and J usage is TRBJ1-2; possibly TRBD1 for D (6 bases). CDR3 length: 16 amino acids. Trimming took off 1 base at V and 3 bases at J, with 15 bases between the two ends. CDR1 is SGHVS and CDR2 is FNYEAQ in the germline V gene. This CDR3 is CASSLESMDRDYGYTF. The CDR3 nucleotides are TGTGCCAGCAGCTTAGAGTCCATGGACAGAGACTATGGCTACACCTTC.

The rearrangement links TRBV2 to TRBJ2-4; 13 bases fit TRBD2. After removal of 4 bases from V and 8 bases from J, the junction contained 5 bases not matched to a gene. Germline assignment: CDR1 SNHLY and CDR2 FYNNEI. CDR3 length: 15 residues. Here the CDR3 reads CASSATSGGGYIQYF. DNA of the CDR3: TGTGCCAGCAGTGCAACTAGCGGGGGGGGATACATTCAGTACTTC.

The J gene is TRBJ2-7, the V gene TRBV7-2, with 7 bases aligning to TRBD2. CDR1 and CDR2 (germline): SGHTA, FQGNSA. Germline trimming cut 1 base from V and 4 bases from J; bases unmatched to any gene: 10. The CDR3 length is 16 residues. The CDR3 is CASSLGSSGVGYEQYF. CDR3 nucleotide sequence: TGTGCCAGCAGCTTAGGATCGAGCGGGGTGGGTTACGAGCAGTACTTC.

This clone was seen only a few times. The CDR3 sequence: CASSAPGLQRSYNSPLHF. DNA for the CDR3: TGTGCCAGCAGCGCCCCGGGACTCCAAAGGTCCTATAATTCACCCCTCCACTTT. This rearrangement joins TRBV28 to TRBJ1-6; perhaps TRBD1 as D (5 bases). Trimming left V 6 bases short and J 1 base short, with 19 bases between. The CDR3 runs to 18 residues. Germline V gene sequence: CDR1 MDHEN, CDR2 SYDVKM.

The chain couples TRBV30 to TRBJ2-7; a weak D match, TRBD1 (5 bases). This CDR3 region has 12 residues. The germline V gene encodes CDR1 GTSNPN and CDR2 SVGIG (reference sequence). The V and J ends lost 2 bases and 3 bases respectively, with 8 bases between them. CDR3 sequence reads: CAWSPDSYEQYF. The CDR3, as DNA: TGTGCCTGGAGTCCCGACAGCTACGAGCAGTACTTC.

J is TRBJ1-1 and V is TRBV15, with D unclear. CDR1 and CDR2 from the germline V gene are LNHNV and YYDKDF (reference sequence). CDR3 length equals 13 residues. V was trimmed by 6 bases and J by 2 bases, leaving 10 bases between them. The CDR3 here is CATSPPRNTEAFF. In DNA form, the CDR3 reads TGTGCCACCAGTCCTCCGCGAAACACTGAAGCTTTCTTT. The full variable domain, with the rest looked up from reference TRBV15 and TRBJ1-1, is DAMVIQNPRYQVTQFGKPVTLSCSQTLNHNVMYWYQQKSSQAPKLLFHYYDKDFNNEADTPDNFQSRRPNTSFCFLDIRSPGLGDTAMYLCATSPPRNTEAFFGQGTRLTVV.

This chain links TRBV23-1 with TRBJ1-2, with D maybe TRBD1 (5 bases). TRBV23-1 carries the ORF label, with uncertain function. This CDR3 has 10 residues. Trimming removed 6 bases at V and 12 bases at J, with 11 bases between. CDR3 nucleotide sequence: TGCGCCAGCAGCCACAGGATCGACACCTTC. Its translation is CASSHRIDTF.

The rearrangement uses TRBV7-9 and TRBJ1-1; D ambiguous. Germline CDR1 reads SEHNR; CDR2 reads FQNEAQ (reference sequence). CDR3 length: 14 amino acids. The germline V and J ends were trimmed by 1 base and 5 bases, with 11 bases remaining between them. The CDR3 DNA reads TGTGCCAGCAGCTTAGATTATGGCGGGACTGAAGCTTTCTTT. Translated: CASSLDYGGTEAFF.